This T cell receptor (beta chain) was recorded in a study of T cell responses to AZD1222 COVID-19 vaccine. Overall study findings and caveats: Reportedly, nearly half of unique spike TCRs recognized epitopes outside B.1.351/B.1.1.7 mutations. CD4 TCRs associated with vaccination spanned spike, dominating at 160-218 and 743-854. Sampling that yielded the repertoires occurred only after the peak T cell response.

Note on this clone: Its antigen is still unknown.

Germline values: CDR1 SGHRS, CDR2 YFSETQ. There are 15 residues in the CDR3. Trimming took 4 bases from V and 4 from J; bases not matched to a gene: 10. Using immunoSEQ multiplex PCR, the repertoire was profiled, and TCRdb retains in-frame clones only, with some absent. Among approximately 200,000 clones listed, approximately 90% were seen once. Analysis merged second doses at about 4 or about 12 weeks. This material consisted of peripheral blood, taken 28 days after the second AZD1222 dose. The TCR sequence derives from an adult who received the AZD1222 COVID-19 vaccine. The gene calls are TRBV5-1 and TRBJ2-7; 8 bases align to TRBD1. CDR3 in DNA: TGCGCCAGCAGCACCCGGACAGGGCTAGAATACGAGCAGTACTTC. Translation gives CASSTRTGLEYEQYF.